The 13 T cell receptor beta chains listed next were all sequenced from one sample in a study of T-cell memory formation after mild COVID-19. TCRdb re-called the 5' RACE reads with MiXCR, one entry per CDR3 protein. This table has 200,000 or so distinct CDR3 sequences, 9.5% appearing once. Material: PBMCs or a T cell subset sorted from them (not recorded which). Receptor source: a man aged 18 to 30 who had mild COVID-19 (a few samples of this study predate the infection). Cell type and time point are not known.

This clonotype was counted many times. V and J are TRBV3-1 and TRBJ1-1; no clear D gene. V was clipped by 5 bases and J by 4 bases, with 11 bases between them. This CDR3 comprises 13 residues. The germline V gene encodes CDR1 LGHDT and CDR2 YNNKEL (reference sequence). The CDR3 DNA sequence: TGTGCCAGCAGCTTCGGCGTGAGCACTGAAGCTTTCTTT. Its translation is CASSFGVSTEAFF.

In its sample, this clonotype was seen many times. The rearrangement uses TRBV5-1 and TRBJ1-1; tentative D call: TRBD1 (5 bases). This CDR3 comprises 13 residues. Deletions cut 4 bases from V and 6 bases from J, with 13 bases between. The germline CDR1 and CDR2 sequences are SGHRS and YFSETQ. In DNA form, the CDR3 reads TGCGCCAGCAGCACCACGGGGGAACCTGAAGCTTTCTTT. This encodes CASSTTGEPEAFF.

The rearrangement links TRBV7-2 to TRBJ2-3; perhaps TRBD1 as D (5 bases). Germline lookup yields CDR1 SGHTA and CDR2 FQGNSA. The CDR3 sequence is 12 residues long. CDR3 in DNA: TGTGCTACAGCATCAGGGCGGGATACGCAGTATTTT. Translating gives CATASGRDTQYF.

This clonotype was observed many times. The genes are TRBV20-1 and TRBJ2-2; no firm D call. CDR3 size: 13 residues. Germline lookup yields CDR1 DFQATT and CDR2 SNEGSKA (reference sequence). V was clipped by 2 bases and J by 1 base, with 5 bases between them. CDR3 sequence reads: CSARPGNTGELFF. For the CDR3, the DNA is TGCAGTGCTAGACCAGGGAACACCGGGGAGCTGTTTTTT.

CDR3 DNA: TGTGCCACCAGTGATATTTCTAGCGGGTTCAATGAGCAGTTCTTC. It encodes CATSDISSGFNEQFF. This chain uses TRBV24-1 with TRBJ2-1; 8 nucleotides agree with TRBD2. The CDR3 is 15 residues long. Trimming cost V 3 bases and J 6 bases; bases outside gene matches: 6. CDR1 KGHDR and CDR2 SFDVKD come from the germline V gene.

This clonotype was counted only a few times. The chain has TRBV4-2 and TRBJ2-2; no reliable D call. The germline V gene encodes CDR1 LGHNA and CDR2 YNFKEQ. V was trimmed by 3 bases and J by 2 bases, leaving 7 bases between them. There are 14 residues in the CDR3. CDR3 sequence: CASSQEYNTGELFF. The CDR3 DNA reads TGTGCCAGCAGCCAGGAGTACAACACCGGGGAGCTGTTTTTT.

This clonotype occurred many times. The CDR3, as DNA: TGCAGTGCTATAACCAGCGGTTCCACAGATACGCAGTATTTT. It yields the protein CSAITSGSTDTQYF. The chain joins TRBV20-1 to TRBJ2-3; D might be TRBD2 (5 bases). Germline-derived CDR1 and CDR2 are DFQATT and SNEGSKA (reference sequence). Trimming took off 4 bases at V and 2 bases at J, with 13 bases between the two ends. The CDR3 covers 14 residues.

This clonotype turned up a few times. V is TRBV5-1 and J is TRBJ2-5; 10 positions agree with TRBD2. The ends lost 6 bases at V and 4 bases at J; junction bases unmatched: 6. In germline, CDR1 is SGHRS, CDR2 YFSETQ. The CDR3 extends over 14 amino acids. CDR3: CASIEVAGGETQYF. For the CDR3, the DNA is TGCGCCAGCATCGAGGTAGCGGGGGGAGAGACCCAGTACTTC.

The chain uses TRBV7-8 and TRBJ2-5; D unresolved. Germline CDR1 reads SGHVS; CDR2 reads FQNEAQ. The CDR3 is made up of 13 amino acids. V was trimmed by 3 bases and J by 5 bases, leaving 10 bases between them. CDR3 amino acids: CASSLVSTETQYF. Written as DNA, the CDR3 is TGTGCCAGCAGCTTGGTGTCCACGGAGACCCAGTACTTC. Together with reference TRBV7-8 and TRBJ2-5, the CDR3 gives the full variable domain: GAGVSQSPRYKVAKRGQDVALRCDPISGHVSLFWYQQALGQGPEFLTYFQNEAQLDKSGLPSDRFFAERPEGSVSTLKIQRTQQEDSAVYLCASSLVSTETQYFGPGTRLLVL.

J is TRBJ1-1 and V is TRBV9, with D possibly matching TRBD1 (5 bases). V gave up 4 bases and J gave up 1 base, with 14 bases separating them. CDR1 and CDR2 from the germline V gene are SGDLS and YYNGEE. This CDR3 spans 15 amino acids. The CDR3 sequence is CASSQSPGGNTEAFF. CDR3 bases: TGTGCCAGCAGCCAAAGCCCCGGGGGGAACACTGAAGCTTTCTTT.

This clonotype has ten or more counts. This chain connects TRBV4-3 to TRBJ2-3, with TRBD2 matching over 8 bases. V was pared by 4 bases and J by 6 bases, with 12 bases of the junction left unmatched. Germline V gives CDR1 LGHNA, CDR2 YSLEER. This CDR3 contains 16 residues. As DNA, the CDR3 is TGCGCCAGCAGCCCCCGACGGGGGGGCGGGTCGGATACGCAGTATTTT. Translating it yields CASSPRRGGGSDTQYF.

This clonotype was found a few times. The genes are TRBV4-1 and TRBJ1-1, with D maybe TRBD1 (5 bases). Germline values: CDR1 MGHRA, CDR2 YSYEKL. The CDR3 sequence is 15 residues long. With 3 bases removed from V and 3 bases from J, the gap between germline ends came to 14 bases. This CDR3 is CASSHRRGEYTEAFF. CDR3 in DNA: TGCGCCAGCAGCCATCGCCGGGGGGAGTACACTGAAGCTTTCTTT.

CDR3 sequence: CSARARQGEGNEQFF. CDR3 in DNA: TGCAGTGCTAGAGCCCGACAGGGAGAGGGCAATGAGCAGTTCTTC. This chain links TRBV20-1 with TRBJ2-1; 7 bases are shared with TRBD1. Germline CDR1 is DFQATT and CDR2 is SNEGSKA (reference sequence). There are 15 residues in the CDR3. J gave up 6 bases and V 1 base, and 9 bases lay outside the gene matches.